This is a list of T cell receptor beta chains from one sample in a study of blood T cell repertoires in COVID-19. The method was immunoSEQ multiplex PCR; TCRdb's version includes in-frame clones alone and lacks a portion of them. This sample has 90,000 to 150,000 clones, with about 79% found just once. The material sequenced was peripheral blood. The receptor set was obtained from a woman aged 80 or over with acute or convalescent COVID-19. Each CDR3 is given with its conserved first and last residue. A D gene is named only where the DNA matches it firmly.

TRBJ1-2 TRBV4-1 15 TRBD1 CASSQLLTGDYGYTF TGCGCCAGCAGCCAGTTACTGACAGGGGACTATGGCTACACCTTC
TRBJ1-1 TRBV6-2/TRBV6-3 14 . CASRPPTVNTEAFF TGTGCCAGCAGACCTCCGACAGTGAACACTGAAGCTTTCTTT
TRBJ1-1 TRBV7-8 14 . CASSPQGASTEAFF TGTGCCAGCAGCCCCCAGGGTGCTAGCACTGAAGCTTTCTTT
TRBJ2-5 TRBV28 15 . CASSSQGGYQETQYF TGTGCCAGCAGTTCCCAGGGTGGATACCAAGAGACCCAGTACTTC
TRBJ2-5 TRBV6-5 14 . CASSYKVTRGTQYF TGTGCCAGCAGTTACAAGGTAACTCGAGGGACCCAGTACTTC
TRBJ2-3 TRBV5-1 14 TRBD2 CASSSSGSTDTQYF TGCGCCAGCAGCTCTAGCGGGAGCACAGATACGCAGTATTTT
TRBJ2-1 TRBV28 16 TRBD2 CASSFQREVSYNEQFF TGTGCCAGCAGTTTCCAGCGGGAGGTCTCCTACAATGAGCAGTTCTTC
TRBJ2-3 TRBV7-9 15 TRBD2 CASSLGSGGQDTQYF TGTGCCAGCAGCTTAGGGAGCGGGGGGCAAGATACGCAGTATTTT
TRBJ2-7 TRBV4-2 15 TRBD2 CASSQVTSGIPEQYF TGTGCCAGCAGCCAAGTCACTAGCGGGATCCCCGAGCAGTACTTC
TRBJ1-4 TRBV28 15 TRBD1 CASSLGTGGVEKLFF TGTGCCAGCAGTCTAGGGACAGGGGGCGTTGAAAAACTGTTTTTT
TRBJ2-3 TRBV15 13 . CATSGHPLGTQYF TGTGCCACCAGCGGCCACCCACTAGGTACGCAGTATTTT
TRBJ2-2 TRBV28 13 . CATFSDPAGELFF TGTGCCACCTTTAGCGACCCCGCCGGGGAGCTGTTTTTT
TRBJ2-1 TRBV7-9 12 . CASSLGRAQQFF TGTGCCAGCAGCTTAGGGAGGGCCCAGCAGTTCTTC
TRBJ1-1 TRBV28 14 TRBD1 CASTLPGQATEAFF TGTGCCAGCACCCTACCGGGACAGGCGACTGAAGCTTTCTTT
TRBJ2-6 TRBV12-3/TRBV12-4 13 . CASYRVGANVLTF TGTGCCAGCTACAGGGTCGGGGCCAACGTCCTGACTTTC